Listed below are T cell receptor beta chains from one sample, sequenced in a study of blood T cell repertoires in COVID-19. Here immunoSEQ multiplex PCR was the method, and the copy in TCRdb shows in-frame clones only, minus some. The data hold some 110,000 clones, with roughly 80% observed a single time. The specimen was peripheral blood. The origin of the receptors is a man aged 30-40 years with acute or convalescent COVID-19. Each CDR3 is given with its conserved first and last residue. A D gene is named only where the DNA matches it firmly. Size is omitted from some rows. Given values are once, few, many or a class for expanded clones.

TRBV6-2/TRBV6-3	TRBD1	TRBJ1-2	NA	TGTGCCAGCAGCCGCATCTCCGGGACAGAGAACTATGGCTACACCTTC	CASSRISGTENYGYTF
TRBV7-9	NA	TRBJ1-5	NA	TGTGCCAGCAGCTTAGACAGCAAGGACAGCCTAGGGCCCCAGCATTTT	CASSLDSKDSLGPQHF
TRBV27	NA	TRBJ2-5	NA	TGTGCCAGCGGAACTACAAGAGGGTGGGAGACCCAGTACTTC	CASGTTRGWETQYF
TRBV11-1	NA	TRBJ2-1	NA	TGTGCCAGCAGCTTCGGTTATAGCTCCTACAATGAGCAGTTCTTC	CASSFGYSSYNEQFF
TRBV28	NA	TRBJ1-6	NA	TGTGCCAGCAGTTTACAGGGTGGTTCACCCCTCCACTTT	CASSLQGGSPLHF
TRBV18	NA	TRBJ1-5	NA	TGTGCCAGCTCCCTCGACAGAAACCAGCCCCAGCATTTT	CASSLDRNQPQHF
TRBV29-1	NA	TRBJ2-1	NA	TGCAGCGTTGGCCGGGAGCAGTTCTTC	CSVGREQFF
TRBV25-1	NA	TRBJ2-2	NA	TGTGCCAGCAGTGACCCGGGCACCGGGGAGCTGTTTTTT	CASSDPGTGELFF
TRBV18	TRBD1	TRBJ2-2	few	TGTGCCAGCTCACGGGACAGGGGGAACACCGGGGAGCTGTTTTTT	CASSRDRGNTGELFF
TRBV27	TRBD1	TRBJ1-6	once	TGTGCCAGCGCGAGGGACAGCCGAGCTGTACCCCTCCACTTT	CASARDSRAVPLHF
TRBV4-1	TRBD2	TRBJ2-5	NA	TGCGCCAGCAGCCAAGAGGGTAAGAGGCTAGCGGGGACCAAACAAGAGACCCAGTACTTC	CASSQEGKRLAGTKQETQYF
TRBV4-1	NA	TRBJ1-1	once	TGCGCCAGCAGCCATCTCACTGAAGCTTTCTTT	CASSHLTEAFF
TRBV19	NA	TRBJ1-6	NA	TGTGCCAGTAAAACCCAGGGTACCTCTTCACCCCTCCACTTT	CASKTQGTSSPLHF
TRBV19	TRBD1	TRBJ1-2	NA	TGTGCCAGTAATTCCCAGGGGGCGCGGTTTGGCTACACCTTC	CASNSQGARFGYTF
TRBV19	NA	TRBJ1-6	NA	TGTGCCAGTAGTTGGCAGGGAAGGGATTCACCCCTCCACTTT	CASSWQGRDSPLHF
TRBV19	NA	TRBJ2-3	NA	TGTGCCAGCCTTCTCCGGGGACATCAGGGCACAGATACGCAGTATTTT	CASLLRGHQGTDTQYF
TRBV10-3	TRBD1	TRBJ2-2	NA	TGTGCCATCAGTGAGGGGACAGGGAACACCGGGGAGCTGTTTTTT	CAISEGTGNTGELFF
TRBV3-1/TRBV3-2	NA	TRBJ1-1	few	TGTGCCTGTCAGGGGAACACTGAAGCTTTCTTT	CACQGNTEAFF
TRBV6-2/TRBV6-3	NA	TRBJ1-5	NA	TGTGCCAGCAGTAGCCGGAGTCAGCCCCAGCATTTT	CASSSRSQPQHF
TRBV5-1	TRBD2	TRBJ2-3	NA	TGCGCCAGCACCGATAGCACAGCGGGGTACACAGATACGCAGTATTTT	CASTDSTAGYTDTQYF
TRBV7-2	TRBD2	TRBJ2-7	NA	TGTGCCAGCAGCTTTAGCGGGGGGGCCGGATACGAGCAGTACTTC	CASSFSGGAGYEQYF
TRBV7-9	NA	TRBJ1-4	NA	TGTGCCAGCAGCTTAGTTGGCGCAGGACAGACTGCAACTAATGAAAAACTGTTTTTT	CASSLVGAGQTATNEKLFF
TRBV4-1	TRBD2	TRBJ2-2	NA	TGCGCCAGCAGCCAAAGCGGACTAGCCAGGGGCGGGGAGCTGTTTTTT	CASSQSGLARGGELFF
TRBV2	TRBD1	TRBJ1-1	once	TGTGCCAGCAGGGTAGGACAGGGCCACACTGAAGCTTTCTTT	CASRVGQGHTEAFF
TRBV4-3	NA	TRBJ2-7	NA	TGCGCCAGCAGCCAAGATTGGAGAGAAAACGAGCAGTACTTC	CASSQDWRENEQYF
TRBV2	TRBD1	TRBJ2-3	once	TGTGCCAGCACCCGCCCCACAGGGGGCCTCACAGATACGCAGTATTTT	CASTRPTGGLTDTQYF
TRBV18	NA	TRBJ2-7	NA	TGTGCCAGCTCGCCGGGGACCTACGAGCAGTACTTC	CASSPGTYEQYF
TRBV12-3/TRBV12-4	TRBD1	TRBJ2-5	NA	TGTGCCAGCGGACTCGACAGGGAAGAGACCCAGTACTTC	CASGLDREETQYF
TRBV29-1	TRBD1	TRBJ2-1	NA	TGCAGCGCACTGGGACAGGGGACTGAGCAGTTCTTC	CSALGQGTEQFF
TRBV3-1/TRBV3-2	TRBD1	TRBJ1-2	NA	TGTGCCAGCAGCTCCGGGACAGCGGACTATGGCTACACCTTC	CASSSGTADYGYTF
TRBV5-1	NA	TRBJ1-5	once	TGCGCCAGCAGCTTGGGGACTGATTATAGCAATCAGCCCCAGCATTTT	CASSLGTDYSNQPQHF
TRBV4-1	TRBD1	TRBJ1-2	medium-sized	TGCGCCAGCAGCCAGACACAGGGGTTGGACTATGGCTACACCTTC	CASSQTQGLDYGYTF
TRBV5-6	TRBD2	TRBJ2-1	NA	TGTGCCAGCAGCATTGGACTAGCGAGCAATGAGCAGTTCTTC	CASSIGLASNEQFF
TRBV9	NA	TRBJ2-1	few	TGTGCCAGCAGCGTAGTGACAATCTACAATGAGCAGTTCTTC	CASSVVTIYNEQFF
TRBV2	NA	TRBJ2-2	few	TGTGCCAGCAAGCCCGGACCCGCAGGGGAAGGCTCCGGGGAGCTGTTTTTT	CASKPGPAGEGSGELFF